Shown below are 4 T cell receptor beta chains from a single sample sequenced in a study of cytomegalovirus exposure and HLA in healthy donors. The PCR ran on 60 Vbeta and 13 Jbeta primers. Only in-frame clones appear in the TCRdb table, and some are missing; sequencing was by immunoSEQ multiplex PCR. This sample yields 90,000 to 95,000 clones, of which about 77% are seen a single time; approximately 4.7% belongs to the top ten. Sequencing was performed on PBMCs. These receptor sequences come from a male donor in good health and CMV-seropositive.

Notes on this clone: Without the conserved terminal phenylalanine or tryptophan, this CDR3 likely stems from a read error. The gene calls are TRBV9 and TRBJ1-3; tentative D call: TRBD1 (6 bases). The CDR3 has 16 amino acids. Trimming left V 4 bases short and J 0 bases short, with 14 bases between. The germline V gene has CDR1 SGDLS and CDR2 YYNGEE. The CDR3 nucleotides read TGTGCCAGCAGCAGATGGGACACCCGCTCTGGAAACACCATATATGTT. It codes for CASSRWDTRSGNTIYV.

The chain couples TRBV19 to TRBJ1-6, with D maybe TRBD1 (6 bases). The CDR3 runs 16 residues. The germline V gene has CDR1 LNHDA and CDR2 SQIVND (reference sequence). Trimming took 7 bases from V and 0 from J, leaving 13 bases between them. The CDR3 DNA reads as TGTGCCAGTAAGCGGGGGCCGAGCTCCTATAATTCACCCCTCCACTTT. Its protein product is CASKRGPSSYNSPLHF.

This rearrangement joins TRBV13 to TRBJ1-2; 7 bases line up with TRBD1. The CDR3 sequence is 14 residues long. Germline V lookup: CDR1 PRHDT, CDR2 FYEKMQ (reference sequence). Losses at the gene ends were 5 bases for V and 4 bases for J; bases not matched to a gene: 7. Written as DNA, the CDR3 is TGTGCCAGCAGCAAGGGACAGACCGGCTATGGCTACACCTTC. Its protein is CASSKGQTGYGYTF.

The CDR3 loop is CASSFDRGLNTGELFF. The CDR3 DNA follows: TGTGCCAGCAGTTTCGATAGGGGGCTGAACACCGGGGAGCTGTTTTTT. The chain links TRBV6-5 to TRBJ2-2; 7 nucleotides line up with TRBD1. The CDR3 runs 16 residues. V lost 4 bases and J lost 1; bases outside the gene matches: 6. Germline lookup yields CDR1 MNHEY and CDR2 SVGAGI.